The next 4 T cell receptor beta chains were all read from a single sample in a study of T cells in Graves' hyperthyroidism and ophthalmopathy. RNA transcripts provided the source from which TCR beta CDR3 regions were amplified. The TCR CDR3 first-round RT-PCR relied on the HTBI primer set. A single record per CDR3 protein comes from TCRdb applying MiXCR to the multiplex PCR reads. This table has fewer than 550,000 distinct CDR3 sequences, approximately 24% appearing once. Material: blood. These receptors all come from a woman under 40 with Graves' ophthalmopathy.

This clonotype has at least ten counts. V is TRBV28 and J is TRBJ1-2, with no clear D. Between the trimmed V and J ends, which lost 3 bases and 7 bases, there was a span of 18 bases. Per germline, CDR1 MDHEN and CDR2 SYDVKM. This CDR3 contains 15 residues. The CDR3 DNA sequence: TGTGCCAGCAGTTTTAGTCCCAACGGAGACTTTGGCTACACCTTC. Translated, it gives CASSFSPNGDFGYTF.

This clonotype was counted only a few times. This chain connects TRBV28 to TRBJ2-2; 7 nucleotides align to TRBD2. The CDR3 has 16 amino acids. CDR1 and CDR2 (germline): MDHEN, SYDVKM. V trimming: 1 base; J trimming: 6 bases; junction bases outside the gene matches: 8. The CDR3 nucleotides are TGTGCCAGCAGTTTATACGGCGGGGGTTTGTCCGGGGAGCTGTTTTTT. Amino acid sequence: CASSLYGGGLSGELFF.

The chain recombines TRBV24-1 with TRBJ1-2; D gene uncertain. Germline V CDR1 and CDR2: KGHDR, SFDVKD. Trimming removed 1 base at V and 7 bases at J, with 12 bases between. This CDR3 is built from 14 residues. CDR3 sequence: CATSDFPKGRGYTF. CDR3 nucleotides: TGTGCCACCAGTGATTTCCCCAAAGGTCGTGGCTACACCTTC.

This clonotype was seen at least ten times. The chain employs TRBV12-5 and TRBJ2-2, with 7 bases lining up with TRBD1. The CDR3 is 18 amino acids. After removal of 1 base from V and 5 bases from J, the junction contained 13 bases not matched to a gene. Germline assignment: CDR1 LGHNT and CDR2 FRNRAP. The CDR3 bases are TGTGCTAGTGGTTTGGCCTATTCCGGGACAGATGAGACCGGGGAGCTGTTTTTT. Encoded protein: CASGLAYSGTDETGELFF.